These 17 T cell receptor beta chains were sequenced from one sample in a study of OX40 agonist ivuxolimab in advanced cancers. Assay: immunoSEQ multiplex PCR; the TCRdb copy retains only in-frame clones and omits some. The top ten clones hold around 1.5% of a sample with roughly 71,000 clones, roughly 82% of them seen once. The sequences come from CD4+ or CD8+ T cells sorted from blood, collected in a trial of the OX40 agonist ivuxolimab. These receptors were taken from an adult with an advanced solid tumor such as melanoma, head and neck, liver or kidney cancer.

The chain couples TRBV6-1 to TRBJ2-1; D gene uncertain. CDR1 MNHNS and CDR2 SASEGT come from the germline V gene. V lost 4 bases, J lost 8 bases, and 18 bases lay in between. The CDR3 sequence is 15 residues long. CDR3 amino acids: CASSGGHTLSDEQFF. The CDR3 coding sequence is TGTGCCAGCAGTGGCGGTCACACCCTGTCCGATGAGCAGTTCTTC.

V and J are TRBV15 and TRBJ1-4, with 10 bases lining up with TRBD1. The ends lost 6 bases at V and 6 bases at J; junction bases unmatched: 10. Germline V gene lookup returns CDR1 LNHNV and CDR2 YYDKDF (reference sequence). This CDR3 is 16 amino acids long. This CDR3 is CATSPPGQGRYEKLFF. In DNA form, the CDR3 reads TGTGCCACCAGTCCTCCGGGACAGGGGCGCTATGAAAAACTGTTTTTT.

CDR3 nucleotide sequence: TGCGCCAGCAGCCTGGAGGAGGGACGGCAGCCCCAGCATTTT. It encodes CASSLEEGRQPQHF. V gene TRBV4-3 combines with J gene TRBJ1-5; possibly TRBD1 for D (5 bases). The CDR3 spans 14 residues. Germline V lookup: CDR1 LGHNA, CDR2 YSLEER. V was cut by 4 bases and J by 7 bases, with 14 bases left in between.

Remarks on this clone: Other DNA sequences in this specimen translate into the identical CDR3. The chain employs TRBV2 and TRBJ1-2; D possibly corresponds to TRBD1 (6 bases). Between the trimmed V and J ends, which lost 4 bases and 7 bases, there was a span of 10 bases. The CDR3 is 12 residues long. Germline CDR1 and CDR2: SNHLY and FYNNEI. CDR3 sequence: CASSAGTSGYTF. The CDR3 DNA is TGTGCCAGCAGTGCCGGGACAAGTGGCTACACCTTC.

The V call is TRBV7-8, the J call TRBJ1-4; D call uncertain. Germline V gene data show CDR1 as SGHVS and CDR2 as FQNEAQ. The CDR3 length is 14 residues. With 9 bases removed from V and 0 bases from J, the gap between germline ends came to 11 bases. The CDR3 DNA reads as TGTGCCAGATTTGACGGTACAACTAATGAAAAACTGTTTTTT. Its translation is CARFDGTTNEKLFF.

The V call is TRBV5-4, the J call TRBJ2-7; 9 bases are shared with TRBD1. Germline lookup yields CDR1 SGHNT and CDR2 YYREEE (reference sequence). Trimming took 4 bases from V and 5 from J; bases not matched to a gene: 7. This CDR3 has 14 residues. CDR3 DNA sequence: TGTGCCAGCAGCGGGGGACAGGGTCGAAACGAGCAGTACTTC. Its translation is CASSGGQGRNEQYF.

The chain recombines TRBV6-5 with TRBJ2-3; unclear D gene. The CDR3 length is 13 residues. Germline-derived CDR1 and CDR2 are MNHEY and SVGAGI. V lost 5 bases, J lost 2 bases, and 8 bases lay in between. The CDR3 DNA sequence: TGTGCCAGCAGTCGAGGCGTCACAGATACGCAGTATTTT. The encoded protein is CASSRGVTDTQYF.

The sample holds one count of this clone. The V gene is TRBV18, the J gene TRBJ2-3, with D possibly being TRBD2 (7 bases). Germline V gene data show CDR1 as KGHSH and CDR2 as LQKENI. The CDR3 runs to 16 residues. V was pared by 3 bases and J by 4 bases, with 17 bases between. The CDR3 nucleotides read TGTGCCAGCTCACCTAAGGGGGGGCGAGGCCCAGATACGCAGTATTTT. It is translated as CASSPKGGRGPDTQYF.

CDR3 DNA: TGTGCCAGCAGCTTCTCAGACGGAGACAATGAGCAGTTCTTC. Translated, it gives CASSFSDGDNEQFF. This chain connects TRBV7-2 to TRBJ2-1; D unclear. Trimming pared 3 bases from V and 5 bases from J, leaving 11 bases between. Germline CDR1 reads SGHTA; CDR2 reads FQGNSA. The CDR3 loop spans 14 amino acids.

The chain combines TRBV27 with TRBJ2-6; D gene unclear. CDR1 MNHEY and CDR2 SMNVEV come from the germline V gene (reference sequence). Deletions cut 7 bases from V and 1 base from J, with 8 bases between. This CDR3 comprises 14 residues. The CDR3 DNA reads TGTGCCAGCATGGTAGGATCTGGGGCCAACGTCCTGACTTTC. Its protein product is CASMVGSGANVLTF.

The rearrangement uses TRBV28 and TRBJ2-7, with D maybe TRBD1 (6 bases). Germline V CDR1 and CDR2: MDHEN, SYDVKM. This CDR3 comprises 12 residues. The V gene lost 8 bases and the J gene lost 5 bases, with 13 bases spanning the gap. The CDR3 DNA follows: TGTGCCAGCGGACAGAAATTCCACGAGCAGTACTTC. Translating it yields CASGQKFHEQYF.

On this clone: One end of the junction does not line up with germline, which may come from a read error. The J gene is TRBJ2-7, the V gene TRBV5-8; tentative D call: TRBD1 (6 bases). The CDR3 has 12 amino acids. The germline V gene has CDR1 SGHTS and CDR2 YDEGEE. The CDR3 loop is CASSLVQGASRF. The DNA for the CDR3 is TGTGCCAGCAGCTTGGTACAGGGTGCTTCCCGCTTC.

This sequence joins TRBV7-8 and TRBJ1-1; a weak D match, TRBD1 (6 bases). V lost 1 base and J 10 bases, leaving 16 bases between the germline ends. The CDR3 contains 14 residues. Per the germline V gene, CDR1 is SGHVS and CDR2 is FQNEAQ. The CDR3 loop reads CASSLVGRTETAFF. The CDR3 DNA is TGTGCCAGCAGCTTAGTAGGGAGGACAGAAACAGCTTTCTTT.

To note about this clone: The sample contains more than one DNA sequence encoding this CDR3. J is TRBJ2-5 and V is TRBV7-2, with D possibly being TRBD1 (6 bases). The germline V gene has CDR1 SGHTA and CDR2 FQGNSA. V lost 1 base and J 4 bases, leaving 10 bases between the germline ends. The CDR3 runs to 14 residues. CDR3 in amino acids: CASSLDRRGETQYF. The CDR3 DNA sequence: TGTGCCAGCAGCTTAGACCGCAGGGGAGAGACCCAGTACTTC.

The chain couples TRBV4-3 to TRBJ2-7; 7 bases are shared with TRBD2. The CDR3 runs 12 residues. Germline V gene data show CDR1 as LGHNA and CDR2 as YSLEER. V was clipped by 0 bases and J by 9 bases; unmatched bases: 2. DNA for the CDR3: TGCGCCAGCAGCCAAGATCGCGGGAGGCAGTACTTC. This translates into CASSQDRGRQYF.

The table lists this clone with many counts. This chain connects TRBV13 to TRBJ1-1; 10 bases line up with TRBD1. The CDR3 length is 15 residues. CDR1 PRHDT and CDR2 FYEKMQ come from the germline V gene (reference sequence). Germline trimming cut 5 bases from V and 3 bases from J; bases unmatched to any gene: 6. CDR3 residues: CASSLRQGADTEAFF. The CDR3, as DNA: TGTGCCAGCAGCCTCAGACAGGGGGCGGACACTGAAGCTTTCTTT. The whole variable domain, filled in from reference TRBV13 and TRBJ1-1, reads AAGVIQSPRHLIKEKRETATLKCYPIPRHDTVYWYQQGPGQDPQFLISFYEKMQSDKGSIPDRFSAQQFSDYHSELNMSSLELGDSALYFCASSLRQGADTEAFFGQGTRLTVV.

V and J are TRBV7-2 and TRBJ2-1; possibly TRBD2 for D (6 bases). This CDR3 comprises 14 residues. Germline CDR1 and CDR2: SGHTA and FQGNSA. V was pared by 11 bases and J by 9 bases, with 23 bases between. The CDR3 protein is CARASWDSSGEQFF. The CDR3 bases are TGTGCCCGGGCCTCGTGGGACTCGAGTGGTGAGCAGTTCTTC.